This T cell receptor (beta chain) originates from a study of blood T cell repertoires in COVID-19. Study background: Nucleic acid was either cDNA or gDNA, and it came from T cells, B-cell-depleted T cells, or PBMCs.

TCRdb keeps only in-frame clones here, not all; method: immunoSEQ multiplex PCR. The sample holds roughly 100,000 clones, about 90% seen once. Germline trimming cut 6 bases from V and 0 bases from J; bases unmatched to any gene: 13. CDR1 and CDR2 (germline): SGHRS, YFSETQ. The CDR3 is made up of 17 amino acids. The sequencing sample was made of peripheral blood. The chain couples TRBV5-1 to TRBJ2-3; 7 nucleotides agree with TRBD2. The clonotype comes from a man aged 50 or older in a cohort sampled during active COVID-19. CDR3 protein: CASTASGRPASTDTQYF. The CDR3 coding sequence is TGCGCCAGCACGGCTAGCGGACGTCCGGCTAGCACAGATACGCAGTATTTT.